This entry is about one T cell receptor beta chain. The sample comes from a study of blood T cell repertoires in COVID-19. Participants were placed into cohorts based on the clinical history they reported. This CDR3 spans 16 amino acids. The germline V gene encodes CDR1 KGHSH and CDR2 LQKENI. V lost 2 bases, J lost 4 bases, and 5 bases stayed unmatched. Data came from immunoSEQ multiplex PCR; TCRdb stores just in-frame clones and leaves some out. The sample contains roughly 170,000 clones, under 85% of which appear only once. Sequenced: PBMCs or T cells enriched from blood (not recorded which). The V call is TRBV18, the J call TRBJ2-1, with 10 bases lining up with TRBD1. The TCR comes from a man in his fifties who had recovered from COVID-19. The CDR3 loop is CASSPAGTGVYNEQFF. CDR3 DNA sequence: TGTGCCAGCTCACCAGCCGGGACAGGGGTTTACAATGAGCAGTTCTTC. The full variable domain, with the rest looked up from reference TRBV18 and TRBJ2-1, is NAGVMQNPRHLVRRRGQEARLRCSPMKGHSHVYWYRQLPEEGLKFMVYLQKENIIDESGMPKERFSAEFPKEGPSILRIQQVVRGDSAAYFCASSPAGTGVYNEQFFGPGTRLTVL.